Given below is one TCR beta chain in context. As yet, its antigen is unknown. The method was immunoSEQ multiplex PCR; TCRdb's version includes in-frame clones alone and lacks a portion of them. The table includes around 80,000 clones, 60% to 85% detected once. This sample is part of a study of radiotherapy plus CTLA-4 blockade in lung cancer. The overall study: Across the patients, objective responses occurred in approximately 18%, and disease control in about 29%.

Ipilimumab CTLA-4 blockade and focal radiation were given to patients with chemo-refractory metastatic non-small-cell lung cancer. Germline V lookup: CDR1 LGHNA, CDR2 YNFKEQ. The CDR3 runs to 20 residues. Trimming removed 3 bases from V and 5 bases from J; junction bases left unmatched: 20. Study results and limitations: The best prediction of response reportedly came from early blood T cell clone dynamics, with interferon-beta.

The sequencing here drew on peripheral blood, taken from a patient treated with radiotherapy plus ipilimumab. The V and J genes are TRBV4-2 and TRBJ2-3; TRBD2 agrees at 10 bases. This TCR came from a human donor with non-small cell lung cancer whose response to radiotherapy plus ipilimumab could not be evaluated. Some clones in this sample may be carry-over from other donors' samples. CDR3: CASSHPEVRGASGGGDTQYF. The CDR3 region has the DNA TGTGCCAGCAGCCACCCTGAGGTGCGGGGGGCTAGCGGGGGAGGAGATACGCAGTATTTT.